The rows below give T cell receptor beta chains drawn from one sample of a study of response to subunit inactivated influenza vaccine. TCRdb fed the RT-PCR reads into MiXCR, producing one record per CDR3 protein. The sample consists of approximately 530,000 distinct CDR3 sequences, approximately 7.7% of them appearing once. The specimen comprised PBMCs from blood, sampled roughly 24 months after vaccination. The receptors originated from a man between 50 and 69 years old who received an inactivated influenza vaccine. Each CDR3 is given without its conserved first and last residue. The D gene is left open where the match is weak. Part of the rows lack a size; the others show once, few, many or a class for expanded clones.

CDR3 | V | D | size
SATGLAGTDTQY | TRBV20-1 | TRBD2 | few
ASSPRQASTNTGELF | TRBV5-1 | NA | NA
ATRQGNTGELF | TRBV5-1 | NA | many
SASGSSSYNEQF | TRBV20-1 | NA | few
AISESPGQLGYGYT | TRBV10-3 | NA | NA
ASSRSNGPGEQF | TRBV7-2 | NA | NA
ASSPGAGQGNEQY | TRBV7-7 | TRBD1 | many
ASSQGVGGGFGYEQY | TRBV3-1 | NA | few
ASTPGQRQETQY | TRBV5-1 | TRBD1 | NA
ASSSQGRGRYT | TRBV5-1 | NA | NA
ASSLQESDYGYT | TRBV28 | NA | few
ASRAPGVEKLF | TRBV7-2 | NA | many
ASSLAGQSLYEQY | TRBV5-1 | TRBD1 | many
ASIGQGAYEQY | TRBV23-1 | TRBD1 | NA
ASSQVGRDEVF | TRBV4-1 | NA | many
ASSGGTGLIYGYT | TRBV5-4 | TRBD1 | NA
ASSLDGGPSTDTQY | TRBV7-9 | NA | few
ASSPGTSGGLTDTQY | TRBV11-2 | TRBD2 | NA
ASSSSDGLSTDTQY | TRBV7-8 | NA | many
ASSLTGVDSPLH | TRBV5-1 | TRBD1 | NA
ASSGSHAGSSYNEQF | TRBV12-3/TRBV12-4 | NA | many
ASSREMDNRLRKLF | TRBV27 | NA | few
ASSLDGVVQPQH | TRBV7-9 | NA | few
ASTKGPHTSNEKLF | TRBV4-1 | NA | NA
ASSLAGKQEGYT | TRBV7-9 | NA | NA
ASRKVTGELF | TRBV28 | NA | NA
ASSQPTSSPDTQY | TRBV12-3/TRBV12-4 | NA | few
ASSPGLNGYT | TRBV18 | NA | few
ASSASGSGSYEQY | TRBV7-6 | TRBD2 | many
ASSPATNEKLF | TRBV5-1 | NA | many
ASSNGGGQNSPLH | TRBV6-5 | NA | NA
SLRVNTEAF | TRBV20-1 | NA | few